Following are 3 T cell receptor beta chains from one sample sequenced in a study of cytomegalovirus exposure and HLA in healthy donors. Vbeta (60) and Jbeta (13) primers were used in the PCR. The data were produced by immunoSEQ multiplex PCR, yet TCRdb's version contains in-frame clones alone and is incomplete. Of 150,000 to 200,000 clones listed, roughly 82% are singletons. Sample: PBMCs. These receptors were taken from a woman aged 50 to 60 in good health and CMV-seronegative.

The chain couples TRBV2 to TRBJ1-6; D ambiguous. The CDR3 covers 13 residues. V shed 8 bases and J shed 11 bases, with 16 bases lying between them. Per germline, CDR1 SNHLY and CDR2 FYNNEI. The CDR3 here is CASHRVLRTPLHF. CDR3 DNA: TGTGCCAGCCACCGGGTGCTAAGGACACCCCTCCACTTT.

This clone was observed a single time. The V call is TRBV7-9, the J call TRBJ1-3; D is possibly TRBD1 (5 bases). The CDR3 totals 16 residues. Trimming took off 5 bases at V and 0 bases at J, with 14 bases between the two ends. Per germline, CDR1 SEHNR and CDR2 FQNEAQ (reference sequence). The CDR3 coding sequence is TGTGCCAGCAGCCCAGTTGGGGGGTACTCTGGAAACACCATATATTTT. Encoded protein: CASSPVGGYSGNTIYF.

The V call is TRBV30, the J call TRBJ2-7; 8 bases fit TRBD2. Germline V gives CDR1 GTSNPN, CDR2 SVGIG (reference sequence). Trimming at V came to 2 bases and at J to 5 bases, leaving 8 bases not matched to a gene. The CDR3 totals 14 residues. CDR3 in amino acids: CAWSPREGLNEQYF. The CDR3 coding sequence is TGTGCCTGGAGTCCCCGGGAGGGCCTGAACGAGCAGTACTTC.